A selection of T cell receptor beta chains follows, all from one sample in a study of T cell responses to AZD1222 COVID-19 vaccine. Sequencing used immunoSEQ multiplex PCR; TCRdb keeps in-frame clones, though not all of them. Of more than 70,000 clones listed, 70% to 90% were seen once; the top ten hold about 5%. The sample in question was peripheral blood, obtained 28 days after the second AZD1222 dose. The receptors here all came from an adult who received the AZD1222 COVID-19 vaccine. Each CDR3 is given with its conserved first and last residue. Each record gives: D gene, V gene, J gene, clone size, CDR3 protein, CDR3 DNA. D genes are given only for firm matches. Some rows have no size entry. The others give once, few or many, or a class for an expanded clone.

TRBD2	TRBV27	TRBJ2-2	.	CASTAGGAGTGELFF	TGTGCCAGCACGGCCGGGGGGGCGGGCACCGGGGAGCTGTTTTTT
TRBD1	TRBV3-1/TRBV3-2	TRBJ2-1	.	CASSYSGTGHNEQFF	TGTGCCAGCAGCTATTCCGGGACAGGGCACAATGAGCAGTTCTTC
.	TRBV7-2	TRBJ1-1	.	CASSLLGYTEAFF	TGTGCCAGCAGCTTGCTAGGGTACACTGAAGCTTTCTTT
.	TRBV6-1	TRBJ1-2	.	CASSEVGGTYGYTF	TGTGCCAGCAGTGAAGTCGGTGGGACCTATGGCTACACCTTC
.	TRBV7-6	TRBJ1-1	few	CASSQDGNTEAFF	TGTGCCAGCAGCCAGGACGGGAACACTGAAGCTTTCTTT
TRBD1	TRBV7-6	TRBJ1-4	.	CASSLRQGTNEKLFF	TGTGCCAGCAGCTTACGACAGGGAACTAATGAAAAACTGTTTTTT
.	TRBV2	TRBJ2-7	.	CASSASSYEQYF	TGTGCCAGCAGCGCAAGCTCCTACGAGCAGTACTTC
.	TRBV4-2	TRBJ1-3	.	CASSQNQVGGHSGNTIYF	TGTGCCAGCAGCCAAAACCAAGTAGGGGGGCACTCTGGAAACACCATATATTTT
.	TRBV6-4	TRBJ1-5	.	CASSPGGDVQPQHF	TGTGCCAGCAGCCCCGGGGGGGATGTTCAGCCCCAGCATTTT
.	TRBV12-3/TRBV12-4	TRBJ2-7	.	CASSFQGGFEQYF	TGTGCCAGCAGTTTCCAAGGAGGGTTCGAGCAGTACTTC